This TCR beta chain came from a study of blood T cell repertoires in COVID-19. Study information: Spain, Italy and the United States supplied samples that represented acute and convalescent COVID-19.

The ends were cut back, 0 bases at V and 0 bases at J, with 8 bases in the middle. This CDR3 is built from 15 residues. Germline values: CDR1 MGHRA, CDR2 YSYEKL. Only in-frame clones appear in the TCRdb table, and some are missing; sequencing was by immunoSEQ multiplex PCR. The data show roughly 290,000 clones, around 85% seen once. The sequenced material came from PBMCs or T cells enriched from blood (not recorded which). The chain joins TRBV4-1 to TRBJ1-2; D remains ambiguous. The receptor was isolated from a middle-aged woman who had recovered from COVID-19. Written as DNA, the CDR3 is TGCGCCAGCAGCCAAGAGGAGCGGGCTAACTATGGCTACACCTTC. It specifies CASSQEERANYGYTF.